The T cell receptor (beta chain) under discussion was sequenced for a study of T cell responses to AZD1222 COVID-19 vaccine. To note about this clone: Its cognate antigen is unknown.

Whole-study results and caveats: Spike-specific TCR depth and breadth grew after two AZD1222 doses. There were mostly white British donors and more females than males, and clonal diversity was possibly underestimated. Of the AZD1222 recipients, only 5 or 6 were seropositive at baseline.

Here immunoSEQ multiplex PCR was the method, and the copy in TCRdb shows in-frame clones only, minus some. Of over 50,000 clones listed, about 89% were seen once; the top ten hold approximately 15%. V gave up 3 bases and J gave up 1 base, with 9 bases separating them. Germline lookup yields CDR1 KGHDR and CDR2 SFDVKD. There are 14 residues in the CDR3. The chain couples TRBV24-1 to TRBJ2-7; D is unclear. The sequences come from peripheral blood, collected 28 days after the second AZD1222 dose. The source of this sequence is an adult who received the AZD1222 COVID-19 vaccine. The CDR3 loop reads CATSDGRSSYEQYF. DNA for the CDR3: TGTGCCACCAGTGATGGACGGTCTTCCTACGAGCAGTACTTC.